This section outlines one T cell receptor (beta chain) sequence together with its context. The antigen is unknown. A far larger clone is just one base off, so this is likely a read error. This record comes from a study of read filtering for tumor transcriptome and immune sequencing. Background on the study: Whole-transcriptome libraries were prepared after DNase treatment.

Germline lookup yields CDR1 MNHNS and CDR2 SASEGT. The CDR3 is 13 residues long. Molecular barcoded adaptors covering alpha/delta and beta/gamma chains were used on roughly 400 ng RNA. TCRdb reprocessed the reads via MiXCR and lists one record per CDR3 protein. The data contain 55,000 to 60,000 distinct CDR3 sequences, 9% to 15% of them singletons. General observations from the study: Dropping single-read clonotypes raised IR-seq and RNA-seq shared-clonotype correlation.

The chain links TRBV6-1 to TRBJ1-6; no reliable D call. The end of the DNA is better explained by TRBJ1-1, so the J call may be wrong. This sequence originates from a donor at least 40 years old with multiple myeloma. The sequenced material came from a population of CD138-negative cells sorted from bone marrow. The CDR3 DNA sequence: TGTGCCAGCAGTGTCCGGATGGCCACTGAAGCTTTCTTT. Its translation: CASSVRMATEAFF.